This is a list of T cell receptor beta chains from one sample in a study of blood T cell repertoires in COVID-19. Data came from immunoSEQ multiplex PCR; TCRdb stores just in-frame clones and leaves some out. The data contain 70,000 to 100,000 clones, roughly 76% of them singletons. Input material: peripheral blood. These receptor sequences come from a woman between 50 and 59 years old with acute or convalescent COVID-19. The CDR3 runs from the conserved cysteine through the conserved F or W. Fields, in order: clone size, V gene, D gene, J gene, CDR3 DNA, CDR3 protein. The D gene is left open where the match is weak. Not all rows give a size; the values are once, few, many and, for expanded clones, a class.

.	TRBV4-1	TRBD1	TRBJ1-2	TGCGCCAGCAGCCAAGAGAGGGGGCTCTATGGCTACACCTTC	CASSQERGLYGYTF
.	TRBV29-1	.	TRBJ2-7	TGCAGCGTTGAACTTTCCTCCTACGAGCAGTACTTC	CSVELSSYEQYF
many	TRBV7-3	TRBD1	TRBJ2-5	TGTGCCAGCAGCTTAGGGGGACAGGGACGAGGAGAGACCCAGTACTTC	CASSLGGQGRGETQYF
.	TRBV18	.	TRBJ1-4	TGTGCCAGCTCACCTACAGTTGGCGAAAAACTGTTTTTT	CASSPTVGEKLFF
.	TRBV9	.	TRBJ2-3	TGTGCCAGCAATTCCGGACTTCTTACACCAGATACGCAGTATTTT	CASNSGLLTPDTQYF
.	TRBV9	.	TRBJ1-2	TGTGCCAGCAGCGTAGGTGGAGGGGTCTATGGCTACACCTTC	CASSVGGGVYGYTF
.	TRBV7-7	.	TRBJ2-2	TGTGCCAGCAGCTTAGGGGGCCTCAAACAGGGCGGGGAGCTGTTTTTT	CASSLGGLKQGGELFF
few	TRBV4-2	TRBD1	TRBJ2-7	TGTGCCAGCAGCCAAGGGACAGGGGGCTCCTACGAGCAGTACTTC	CASSQGTGGSYEQYF
.	TRBV9	.	TRBJ2-4	TGTGCCAGCAGCGTAGAGGGGCGCCCGCAGGACATTCAGTACTTC	CASSVEGRPQDIQYF
.	TRBV6-5	.	TRBJ2-1	TGTGCCAGTACGCAGGGAGGAATTTACAATGAGCAGTTCTTC	CASTQGGIYNEQFF
.	TRBV11-2	TRBD1	TRBJ1-4	TGTGCCAGCAGCTCATACCAGACAGGGGAGAATGAAAAACTGTTTTTT	CASSSYQTGENEKLFF
.	TRBV28	TRBD1	TRBJ1-5	TGTGCCAGCAGCGGGACAGACAATCAGCCCCAGCATTTT	CASSGTDNQPQHF
.	TRBV30	TRBD1	TRBJ2-1	TGTGCCTGGAGCAACCTCCGGGACAGGGGGAGTGAGCAGTTCTTC	CAWSNLRDRGSEQFF
.	TRBV4-1	TRBD1	TRBJ1-2	TGCGCCAGCAGCCTTCGGCGGGACAGGGCGGATGGCTACACCTTC	CASSLRRDRADGYTF
.	TRBV5-4	.	TRBJ2-2	TGTGCCAGCAGCTGGCCCACGGGAAAGAACACCGGGGAGCTGTTTTTT	CASSWPTGKNTGELFF
few	TRBV6-5	.	TRBJ1-1	TGTGCCAGCAGCGGGACATTGAACACTGAAGCTTTCTTT	CASSGTLNTEAFF
once	TRBV27	.	TRBJ2-2	TGTGCCAGCGGTGTTGGGGGCCGGGGTAGGACCGGGGAGCTGTTTTTT	CASGVGGRGRTGELFF